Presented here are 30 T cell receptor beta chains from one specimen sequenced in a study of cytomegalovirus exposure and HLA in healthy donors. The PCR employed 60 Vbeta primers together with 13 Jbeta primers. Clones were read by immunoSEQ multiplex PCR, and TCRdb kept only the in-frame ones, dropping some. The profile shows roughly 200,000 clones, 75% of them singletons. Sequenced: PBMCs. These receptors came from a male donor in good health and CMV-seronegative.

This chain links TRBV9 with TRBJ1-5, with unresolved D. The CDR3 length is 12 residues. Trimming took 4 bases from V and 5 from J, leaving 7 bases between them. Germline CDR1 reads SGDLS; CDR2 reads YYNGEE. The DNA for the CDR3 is TGTGCCAGCAGCCGAGGTGATCAGCCCCAGCATTTT. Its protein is CASSRGDQPQHF. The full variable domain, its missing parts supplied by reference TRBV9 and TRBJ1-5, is DSGVTQTPKHLITATGQRVTLRCSPRSGDLSVYWYQQSLDQGLQFLIQYYNGEERAKGNILERFSAQQFPDLHSELNLSSLELGDSALYFCASSRGDQPQHFGDGTRLSIL.

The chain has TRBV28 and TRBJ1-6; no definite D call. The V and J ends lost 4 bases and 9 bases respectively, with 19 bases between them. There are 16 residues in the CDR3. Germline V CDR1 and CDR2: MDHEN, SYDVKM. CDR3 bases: TGTGCCAGCAGTTCCTCGGCGGTGCCCCTAGGTTCACCCCTCCACTTT. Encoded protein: CASSSSAVPLGSPLHF.

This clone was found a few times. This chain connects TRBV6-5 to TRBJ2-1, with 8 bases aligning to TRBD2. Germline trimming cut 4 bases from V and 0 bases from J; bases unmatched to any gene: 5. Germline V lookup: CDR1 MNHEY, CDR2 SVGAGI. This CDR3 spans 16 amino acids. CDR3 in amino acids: CASSFIAGSSYNEQFF. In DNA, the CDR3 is TGTGCCAGCAGTTTCATAGCGGGAAGCTCCTACAATGAGCAGTTCTTC.

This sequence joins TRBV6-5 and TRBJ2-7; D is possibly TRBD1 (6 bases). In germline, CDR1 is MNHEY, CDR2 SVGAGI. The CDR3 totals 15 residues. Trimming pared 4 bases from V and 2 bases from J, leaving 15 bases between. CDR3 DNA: TGTGCCAGCAGTTTAACAGGGTTGAGTACCTACGAGCAGTACTTC. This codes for CASSLTGLSTYEQYF.

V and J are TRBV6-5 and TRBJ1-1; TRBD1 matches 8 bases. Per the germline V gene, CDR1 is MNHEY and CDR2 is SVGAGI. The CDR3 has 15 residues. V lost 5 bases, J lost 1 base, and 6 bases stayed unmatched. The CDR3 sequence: CASSAPGQENTEAFF. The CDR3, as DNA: TGTGCCAGCAGTGCGCCGGGACAGGAGAACACTGAAGCTTTCTTT.

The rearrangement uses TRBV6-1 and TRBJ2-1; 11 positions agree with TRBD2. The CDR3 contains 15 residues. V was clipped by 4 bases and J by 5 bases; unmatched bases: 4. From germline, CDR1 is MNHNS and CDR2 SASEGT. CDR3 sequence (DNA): TGTGCCAGCAGTGCAGGGACTAGCGGAAACAATGAGCAGTTCTTC. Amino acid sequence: CASSAGTSGNNEQFF.

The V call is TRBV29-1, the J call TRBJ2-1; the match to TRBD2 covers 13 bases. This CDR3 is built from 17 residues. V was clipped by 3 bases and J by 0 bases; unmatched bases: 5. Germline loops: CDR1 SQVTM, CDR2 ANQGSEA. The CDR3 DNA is TGCAGCGTTGACCCGGGACTAGCGGGGAGCTCCTACAATGAGCAGTTCTTC. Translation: CSVDPGLAGSSYNEQFF.

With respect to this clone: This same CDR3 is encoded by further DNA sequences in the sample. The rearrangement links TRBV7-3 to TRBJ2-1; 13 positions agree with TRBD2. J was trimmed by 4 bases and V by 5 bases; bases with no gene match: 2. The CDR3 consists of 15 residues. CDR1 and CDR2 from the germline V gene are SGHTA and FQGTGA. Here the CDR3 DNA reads TGTGCCAGCAGCAGACTAGCGGGGGGATACAATGAGCAGTTCTTC. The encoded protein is CASSRLAGGYNEQFF.

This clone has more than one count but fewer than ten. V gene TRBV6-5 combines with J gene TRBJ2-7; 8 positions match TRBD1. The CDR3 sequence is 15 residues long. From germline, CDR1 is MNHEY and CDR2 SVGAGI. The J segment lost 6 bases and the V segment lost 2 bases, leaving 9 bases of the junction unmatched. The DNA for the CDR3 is TGTGCCAGCAGTTACGGCCCCGGGACAGGAGGCGAGCAGTACTTC. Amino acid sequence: CASSYGPGTGGEQYF.

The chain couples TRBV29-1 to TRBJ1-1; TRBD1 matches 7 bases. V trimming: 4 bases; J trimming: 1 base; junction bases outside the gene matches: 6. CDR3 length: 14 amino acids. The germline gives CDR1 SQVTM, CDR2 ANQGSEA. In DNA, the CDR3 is TGCAGCGTTGTACCAGGGGGGACGAACACTGAAGCTTTCTTT. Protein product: CSVVPGGTNTEAFF.

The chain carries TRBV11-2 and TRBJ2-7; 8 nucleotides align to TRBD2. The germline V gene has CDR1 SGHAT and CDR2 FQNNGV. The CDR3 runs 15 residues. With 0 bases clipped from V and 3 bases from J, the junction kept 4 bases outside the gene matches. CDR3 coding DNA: TGTGCCAGCAGCTTAGATAGCGGGACCGTCTACGAGCAGTACTTC. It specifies CASSLDSGTVYEQYF.

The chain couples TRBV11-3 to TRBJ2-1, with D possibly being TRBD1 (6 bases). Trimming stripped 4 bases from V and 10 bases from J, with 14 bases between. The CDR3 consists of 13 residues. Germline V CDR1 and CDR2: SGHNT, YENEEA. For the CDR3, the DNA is TGTGCCAGCAGCTCGACAGGTTTTGGGGAGCAGTTCTTC. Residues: CASSSTGFGEQFF.

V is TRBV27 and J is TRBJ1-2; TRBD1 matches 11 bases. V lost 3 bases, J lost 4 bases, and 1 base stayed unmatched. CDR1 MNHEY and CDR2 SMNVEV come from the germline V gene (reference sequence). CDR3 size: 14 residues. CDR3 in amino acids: CASSFGQGAYGYTF. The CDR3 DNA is TGTGCCAGCAGTTTCGGACAGGGGGCCTATGGCTACACCTTC.

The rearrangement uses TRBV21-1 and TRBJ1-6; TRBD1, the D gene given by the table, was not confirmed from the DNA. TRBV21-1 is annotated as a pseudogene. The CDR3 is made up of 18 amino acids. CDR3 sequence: CASFSSASWDNHNSPLHF. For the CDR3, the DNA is TGTGCCAGCTTCTCATCTGCCTCATGGGACAACCATAATTCACCCCTCCACTTT.

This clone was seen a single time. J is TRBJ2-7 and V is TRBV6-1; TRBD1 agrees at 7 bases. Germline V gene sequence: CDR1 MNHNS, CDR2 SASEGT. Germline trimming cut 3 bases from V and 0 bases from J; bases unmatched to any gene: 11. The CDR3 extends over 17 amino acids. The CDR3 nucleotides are TGTGCCAGCAGTGAGGGAATCGGGACAGATATCTCCTACGAGCAGTACTTC. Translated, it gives CASSEGIGTDISYEQYF.

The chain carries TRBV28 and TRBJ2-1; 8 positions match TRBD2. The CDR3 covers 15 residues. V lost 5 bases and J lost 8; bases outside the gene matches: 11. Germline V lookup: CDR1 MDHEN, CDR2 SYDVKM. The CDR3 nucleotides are TGTGCCAGCAGTAGGCCGGGACTAGATATTCATGAGCAGTTCTTC. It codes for CASSRPGLDIHEQFF.

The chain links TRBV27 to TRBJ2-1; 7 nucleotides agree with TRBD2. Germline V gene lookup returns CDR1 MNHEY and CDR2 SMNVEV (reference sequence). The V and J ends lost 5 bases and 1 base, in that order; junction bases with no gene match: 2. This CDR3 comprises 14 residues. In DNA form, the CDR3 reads TGTGCCAGCAGTCCTAGCGGATCCTACAATGAGCAGTTCTTC. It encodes CASSPSGSYNEQFF.

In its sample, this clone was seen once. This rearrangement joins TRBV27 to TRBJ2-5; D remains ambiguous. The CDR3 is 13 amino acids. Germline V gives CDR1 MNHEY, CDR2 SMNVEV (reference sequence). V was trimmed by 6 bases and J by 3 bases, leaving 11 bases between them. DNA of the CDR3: TGTGCCAGCAGCTACCAACTTAAAGAGACCCAGTACTTC. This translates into CASSYQLKETQYF.

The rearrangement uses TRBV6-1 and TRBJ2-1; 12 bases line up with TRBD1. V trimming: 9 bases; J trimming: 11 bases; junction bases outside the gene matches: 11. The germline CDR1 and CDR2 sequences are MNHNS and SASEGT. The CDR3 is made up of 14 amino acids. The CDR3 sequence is CASFRDRGRPKQFF. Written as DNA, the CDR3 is TGTGCCAGTTTCCGGGACAGGGGGCGTCCGAAGCAGTTCTTC.

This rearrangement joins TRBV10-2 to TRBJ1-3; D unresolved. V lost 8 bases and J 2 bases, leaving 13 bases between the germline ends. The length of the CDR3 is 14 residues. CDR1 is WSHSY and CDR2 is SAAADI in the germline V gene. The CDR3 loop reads CASRFTGAGNTIYF. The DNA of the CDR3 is TGCGCCAGCCGCTTTACGGGTGCTGGAAACACCATATATTTT.

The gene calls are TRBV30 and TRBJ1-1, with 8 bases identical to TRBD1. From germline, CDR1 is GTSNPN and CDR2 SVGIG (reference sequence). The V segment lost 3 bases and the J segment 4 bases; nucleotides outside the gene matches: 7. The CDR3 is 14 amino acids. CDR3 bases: TGTGCCTGGAGCTTACCCGACAGGGGCACTGAAGCTTTCTTT. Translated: CAWSLPDRGTEAFF.

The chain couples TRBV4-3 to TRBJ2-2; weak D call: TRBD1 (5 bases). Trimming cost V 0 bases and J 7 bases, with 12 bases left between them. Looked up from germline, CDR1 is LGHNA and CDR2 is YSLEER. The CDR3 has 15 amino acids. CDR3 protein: CASSQEKGIGGELFF. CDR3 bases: TGCGCCAGCAGCCAAGAGAAGGGGATCGGCGGGGAGCTGTTTTTT.

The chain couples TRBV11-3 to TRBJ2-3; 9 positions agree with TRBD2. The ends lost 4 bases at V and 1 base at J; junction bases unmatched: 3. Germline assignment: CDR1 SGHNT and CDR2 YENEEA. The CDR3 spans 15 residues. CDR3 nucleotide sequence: TGTGCCAGCAGCTCGTGGACTAGCGGCACAGATACGCAGTATTTT. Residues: CASSSWTSGTDTQYF.

CDR3 amino acids: CASSLTSATGDTQYF. For the CDR3, the DNA is TGTGCCAGCAGCCTCACTAGCGCCACTGGAGATACGCAGTATTTT. This rearrangement joins TRBV7-3 to TRBJ2-3; TRBD2 agrees at 7 bases. Looked up from germline, CDR1 is SGHTA and CDR2 is FQGTGA. The trim removed 5 bases at V and 5 bases at J, leaving 10 bases unmatched. The CDR3 is 15 residues long.

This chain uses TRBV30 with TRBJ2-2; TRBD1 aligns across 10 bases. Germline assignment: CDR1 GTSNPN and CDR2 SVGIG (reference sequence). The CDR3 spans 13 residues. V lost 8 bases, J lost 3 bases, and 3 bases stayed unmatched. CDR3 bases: TGTGCCCTCGACAGGGGGCACACCGGGGAGCTGTTTTTT. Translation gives CALDRGHTGELFF.

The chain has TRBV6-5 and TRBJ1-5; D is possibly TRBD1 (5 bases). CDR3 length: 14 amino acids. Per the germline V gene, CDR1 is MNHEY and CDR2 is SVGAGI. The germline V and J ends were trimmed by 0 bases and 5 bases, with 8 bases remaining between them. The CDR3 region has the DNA TGTGCCAGCAGTTACTCAGGGGACTATCAGCCCCAGCATTTT. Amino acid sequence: CASSYSGDYQPQHF.

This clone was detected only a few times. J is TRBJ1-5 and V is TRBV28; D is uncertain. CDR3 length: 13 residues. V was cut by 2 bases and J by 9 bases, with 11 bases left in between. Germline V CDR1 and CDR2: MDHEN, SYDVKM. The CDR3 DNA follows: TGTGCCAGCAGTTTAGCGACAAGATGGCCCCAGCATTTT. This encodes CASSLATRWPQHF. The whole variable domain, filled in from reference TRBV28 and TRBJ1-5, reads DVKVTQSSRYLVKRTGEKVFLECVQDMDHENMFWYRQDPGLGLRLIYFSYDVKMKEKGDIPEGYSVSREKKERFSLILESASTNQTSMYLCASSLATRWPQHFGDGTRLSIL.

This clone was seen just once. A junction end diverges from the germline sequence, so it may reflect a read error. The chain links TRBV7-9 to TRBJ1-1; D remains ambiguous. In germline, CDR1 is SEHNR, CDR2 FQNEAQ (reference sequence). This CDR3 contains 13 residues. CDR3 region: CASSSGLGTQAFF. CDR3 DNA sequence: TGTGCCAGCAGCTCAGGCTTGGGCACTCAAGCTTTCTTT.

This CDR3 is CASTHSYTDTQYF. CDR3 in DNA: TGTGCCAGCACCCACAGCTACACAGATACGCAGTATTTT. The chain links TRBV28 to TRBJ2-3; no clear D gene. Germline values: CDR1 MDHEN, CDR2 SYDVKM. This CDR3 has 13 residues. V was cut by 7 bases and J by 2 bases, with 10 bases left in between.

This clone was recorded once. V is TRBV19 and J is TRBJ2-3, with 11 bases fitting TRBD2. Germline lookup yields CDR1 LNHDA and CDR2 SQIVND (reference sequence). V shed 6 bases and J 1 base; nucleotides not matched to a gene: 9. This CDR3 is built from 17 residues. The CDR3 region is CASSTGTSGAGTDTQYF. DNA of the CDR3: TGTGCCAGTAGCACCGGGACTAGCGGAGCGGGCACAGATACGCAGTATTTT.